Below, 12 T cell receptor beta chains from the same sample are listed, as sequenced in a study of blood T cell repertoires in COVID-19 (dated by TCRdb to between 2020 and 2021). Library creation used the immunoSEQ multiplex PCR assay. The immuneACCESS repertoire file appears here via TCRdb, limited to in-frame rearrangements. These files lack a portion of the clones; in checked studies, under half of the deficit traces to unresolved V genes, and the cause of the others is not known. In this sample the table shows around 190,000 clones, about 80% of which occur a single time. Less than 2% of the sample is held by the ten biggest clonotypes. The sequencing sample was made of peripheral blood. Every receptor here comes from a human donor in a cohort sampled during active COVID-19.

The chain is built from TRBV7-8 and TRBJ2-1; 8 bases agree with TRBD2. V lost 3 bases, J lost 3 bases, and 13 bases stayed unmatched. The length of the CDR3 is 18 residues. CDR1 SGHVS and CDR2 FQNEAQ come from the germline V gene. The CDR3 region has the DNA TGTGCCAGCAGCTTCACACCCTTAGCGGGGAATGGCTACAATGAGCAGTTCTTC. Translating it yields CASSFTPLAGNGYNEQFF.

The rearrangement links TRBV4-1 to TRBJ2-7; 14 bases map to TRBD2. V was clipped by 3 bases and J by 0 bases; unmatched bases: 4. Germline CDR1 is MGHRA and CDR2 is YSYEKL. CDR3 length equals 17 residues. The CDR3 region is CASSHPGTSGSSYEQYF. CDR3 DNA: TGCGCCAGCAGCCATCCAGGGACTAGCGGGAGCTCCTACGAGCAGTACTTC.

CDR3: CASSQVRTVFSYEQYF. CDR3 sequence (DNA): TGCGCCAGCAGCCAAGTGAGAACAGTTTTTAGCTACGAGCAGTACTTC. The chain is built from TRBV4-1 and TRBJ2-7; D not resolved. The CDR3 contains 16 residues. V lost 1 base, J lost 3 bases, and 16 bases lay in between. The germline gives CDR1 MGHRA, CDR2 YSYEKL.

This chain links TRBV7-2 with TRBJ2-5; TRBD2 agrees at 7 bases. CDR3 length equals 16 residues. From germline, CDR1 is SGHTA and CDR2 FQGNSA. With 5 bases clipped from V and 5 bases from J, the junction kept 14 bases outside the gene matches. The DNA for the CDR3 is TGTGCCAGCAGCCCCTCTAGCGGAGCCGGCGGGGAGACCCAGTACTTC. It codes for CASSPSSGAGGETQYF.

The rearrangement joins TRBV28 to TRBJ2-5, with D possibly TRBD1 on 5 matching bases. From germline, CDR1 is MDHEN and CDR2 SYDVKM. The CDR3 covers 16 residues. Trimming took off 7 bases at V and 1 base at J, with 19 bases between the two ends. CDR3 sequence: CASTPGQDSLQETQYF. The CDR3 DNA is TGTGCCAGCACCCCCGGTCAAGACAGTCTCCAAGAGACCCAGTACTTC.

This rearrangement joins TRBV10-1 to TRBJ1-2; the D is unclear. CDR3 length: 15 residues. V was shortened by 5 bases and J by 0 bases, with 13 bases between the two germline ends. The germline V gene has CDR1 WNHNN and CDR2 SYGVQD (reference sequence). The CDR3: CASSKTTPANYGYTF. The CDR3 region has the DNA TGCGCCAGCAGTAAGACAACCCCAGCTAACTATGGCTACACCTTC.

This chain connects TRBV7-6 to TRBJ2-5, with 13 bases lining up with TRBD2. The trim removed 1 base at V and 6 bases at J, leaving 11 bases unmatched. Germline V gene data show CDR1 as SGHVS and CDR2 as FNYEAQ. The CDR3 has 18 amino acids. CDR3 nucleotides: TGTGCCAGCAGCTTAGTAGGGGGGACTAGCGGGATTGGGAAGACCCAGTACTTC. Its translation: CASSLVGGTSGIGKTQYF.

The chain recombines TRBV4-2 with TRBJ2-7, with a tentative D call TRBD1 (8 bases). Trimming took off 5 bases at V and 5 bases at J, with 28 bases between the two ends. The V gene's germline CDR1 is LGHNA and CDR2 YNFKEQ. The CDR3 has 18 amino acids. This chain's CDR3 is CASSTLGHRGGSLDEQYF. The CDR3 nucleotides are TGTGCCAGCAGCACCCTGGGCCACAGGGGGGGGTCTCTGGACGAGCAGTACTTC.

The chain employs TRBV6-1 and TRBJ1-5; 8 bases map to TRBD1. With V trimmed by 2 bases and J by 0 bases, 3 bases remained unmatched. The CDR3 covers 16 residues. Germline V lookup: CDR1 MNHNS, CDR2 SASEGT. The CDR3 region has the DNA TGTGCCAGCAGTGAAACCAGGGGGCTTAGCAATCAGCCCCAGCATTTT. Protein: CASSETRGLSNQPQHF.

This clone was detected only a few times. The chain links TRBV7-2 to TRBJ1-2; a weak D match, TRBD1 (6 bases). Trimming stripped 3 bases from V and 3 bases from J, with 14 bases between. The CDR3 loop spans 15 amino acids. Looked up from germline, CDR1 is SGHTA and CDR2 is FQGNSA. Here the CDR3 reads CASSFKWGRDYGYTF. The CDR3 region has the DNA TGTGCCAGCAGCTTTAAGTGGGGGCGGGACTATGGCTACACCTTC. Full variable domain (missing parts from reference TRBV7-2 and TRBJ1-2): GAGVSQSPSNKVTEKGKDVELRCDPISGHTALYWYRQSLGQGLEFLIYFQGNSAPDKSGLPSDRFSAERTGGSVSTLTIQRTQQEDSAVYLCASSFKWGRDYGYTFGSGTRLTVV.

The chain has TRBV7-2 and TRBJ2-1, with 12 positions matching TRBD2. Germline V lookup: CDR1 SGHTA, CDR2 FQGNSA. The length of the CDR3 is 15 residues. Trimming at V came to 4 bases and at J to 7 bases, leaving 5 bases not matched to a gene. CDR3 residues: CASSSTSGGSNEQFF. The CDR3 DNA is TGTGCCAGCAGCTCCACTAGCGGGGGGTCGAATGAGCAGTTCTTC.

The chain joins TRBV7-2 to TRBJ1-2, with 7 nucleotides matching TRBD1. V was pared by 1 base and J by 0 bases, with 11 bases of the junction left unmatched. The CDR3 spans 18 residues. Germline V CDR1 and CDR2: SGHTA, FQGNSA. The CDR3 sequence: CASSLDPPRTGANYGYTF. CDR3 sequence (DNA): TGTGCCAGCAGCTTAGACCCCCCCCGGACAGGAGCTAACTATGGCTACACCTTC.